This passage covers 32 T cell receptor beta chains from one sample sequenced in a study of blood T cell repertoires in COVID-19. This table comes from immunoSEQ multiplex PCR, and its TCRdb copy is limited to in-frame clones, with some not included. The sample lists over 150,000 clones, roughly 87% occurring once. The specimen sequenced was peripheral blood. These receptor sequences come from a woman aged 55-75 years who had recovered from COVID-19.

The V gene is TRBV3-1 (or the pseudogene TRBV3-2), the J gene TRBJ2-3, with 12 bases that match TRBD2. The V and J ends lost 4 bases and 4 bases, in that order; junction bases with no gene match: 9. CDR3 size: 17 residues. Germline values: CDR1 LGHDT, CDR2 YNNKEL (reference sequence). The CDR3 DNA sequence: TGTGCCAGCAGCCTATGGACTAGCGGGGTTGTAGCAGATACGCAGTATTTT. It yields the protein CASSLWTSGVVADTQYF.

The CDR3 sequence: CASSFATSSYEQYF. In DNA, the CDR3 is TGTGCCAGCAGTTTTGCGACAAGTTCCTACGAGCAGTACTTC. The rearrangement joins TRBV28 to TRBJ2-7, with D unresolved. V lost 3 bases to trimming and J lost 1 base, with 10 bases between them. From germline, CDR1 is MDHEN and CDR2 SYDVKM. The CDR3 spans 14 residues.

V gene TRBV6-5 combines with J gene TRBJ1-6; tentative D call: TRBD1 (6 bases). Trimming took 6 bases from V and 5 from J, leaving 14 bases between them. The CDR3 has 15 residues. Germline V CDR1 and CDR2: MNHEY, SVGAGI. In DNA form, the CDR3 reads TGTGCCAGCAGGATATGGAGGACAGATAATTCACCCCTCCACTTT. Its protein is CASRIWRTDNSPLHF.

V and J are TRBV29-1 and TRBJ1-2; D gene uncertain. Germline CDR1 and CDR2: SQVTM and ANQGSEA. Trimming removed 7 bases from V and 6 bases from J, with 6 bases in between. The CDR3 loop spans 9 amino acids. CDR3 coding DNA: TGCAGCGGCGATAATGGCTACACCTTC. Protein sequence: CSGDNGYTF.

The rearrangement uses TRBV5-1 and TRBJ1-1, with 9 bases lining up with TRBD1. The CDR3 contains 14 residues. Unmatched junction bases numbered 6, after V lost 2 bases and J lost 7 bases. The germline V gene has CDR1 SGHRS and CDR2 YFSETQ. The DNA of the CDR3 is TGCGCCAGCAGCTTACAGGGGGCTTCTGGTGAAGCTTTCTTT. Translated, it gives CASSLQGASGEAFF.

The CDR3 DNA reads TGTGCCACCAGCAGAGGGGGACAGCCGAGCACAGATACGCAGTATTTT. Protein: CATSRGGQPSTDTQYF. The genes are TRBV15 and TRBJ2-3; TRBD1 agrees at 7 bases. Germline V lookup: CDR1 LNHNV, CDR2 YYDKDF (reference sequence). V trimming: 1 base; J trimming: 0 bases; junction bases outside the gene matches: 4. The CDR3 consists of 16 residues.

Only one count was recorded for this clone. The rearrangement uses TRBV7-6 and TRBJ1-1, with 8 nucleotides matching TRBD1. Germline trimming cut 4 bases from V and 5 bases from J; bases unmatched to any gene: 12. The CDR3 extends over 16 amino acids. Germline V gives CDR1 SGHVS, CDR2 FNYEAQ. The CDR3 region has the DNA TGTGCCAGCAGCTACGGATACAGGGGGAAGAGGACTGAAGCTTTCTTT. Protein: CASSYGYRGKRTEAFF.

The V and J genes are TRBV5-8 and TRBJ2-5; 7 bases match TRBD1. CDR3 length: 14 residues. Trimming removed 4 bases from V and 1 base from J; junction bases left unmatched: 4. The germline V gene encodes CDR1 SGHTS and CDR2 YDEGEE. The CDR3 region has the DNA TGTGCCAGCAGCCCAAGGACAGGCCAAGAGACCCAGTACTTC. This encodes CASSPRTGQETQYF.

The CDR3 here is CASRVISGAEAFF. The CDR3 nucleotides are TGTGCCAGCAGGGTCATTTCAGGGGCTGAAGCTTTCTTT. The chain carries TRBV28 and TRBJ1-1; TRBD1 might be the D (6 bases). The germline V gene encodes CDR1 MDHEN and CDR2 SYDVKM. This CDR3 has 13 amino acids. V was shortened by 6 bases and J by 6 bases, with 14 bases between the two germline ends.

V is TRBV9 and J is TRBJ1-6; tentative D call: TRBD1 (6 bases). CDR3 length: 15 residues. V lost 0 bases and J lost 10, with 14 bases in between. CDR1 and CDR2 (germline): SGDLS, YYNGEE. This CDR3 is CASSVDTGQGSPLHF. The CDR3 bases are TGTGCCAGCAGCGTAGACACAGGGCAGGGATCACCCCTCCACTTT.

The V gene is TRBV5-1, the J gene TRBJ1-4, with D possibly matching TRBD1 (5 bases). V was pared by 3 bases and J by 8 bases, with 14 bases between. CDR3 length: 14 amino acids. The V gene's germline CDR1 is SGHRS and CDR2 YFSETQ. The CDR3 reads CASSSTDGGEKLFF. The CDR3 DNA sequence: TGCGCCAGCAGCTCGACAGACGGTGGCGAAAAACTGTTTTTT.

V usage is TRBV5-1 and J usage is TRBJ1-6; the D gene is possibly TRBD1 (5 bases). The CDR3 sequence is 14 residues long. V was cut by 0 bases and J by 8 bases, with 9 bases left in between. The V gene's germline CDR1 is SGHRS and CDR2 YFSETQ. This chain's CDR3 is CASSLDQGDSPLHF. Here the CDR3 DNA reads TGCGCCAGCAGCTTGGATCAGGGTGATTCACCCCTCCACTTT.

The chain carries TRBV7-9 and TRBJ2-7, with D tentatively TRBD1 (5 bases). CDR1 and CDR2 from the germline V gene are SEHNR and FQNEAQ (reference sequence). Trimming left V 6 bases short and J 1 base short, with 10 bases between. This CDR3 is 13 amino acids long. CDR3 nucleotides: TGTGCCAGCAGTCACAGGCTTTCCTACGAGCAGTACTTC. This codes for CASSHRLSYEQYF.

This clone was seen once. The chain links TRBV3-1 (or the pseudogene TRBV3-2) to TRBJ2-5; 8 bases agree with TRBD2. The germline V gene has CDR1 LGHDT and CDR2 YNNKEL (reference sequence). The CDR3 runs 15 residues. With V trimmed by 4 bases and J by 3 bases, 7 bases remained unmatched. The CDR3, as DNA: TGTGCCAGCAGCCTCTCGGGGGGGGAGGAAGAGACCCAGTACTTC. Its protein is CASSLSGGEEETQYF.

The rearrangement joins TRBV12-3 or TRBV12-4 to TRBJ2-3, with D unresolved. Trimming took 7 bases from V and 0 from J, leaving 8 bases between them. The CDR3 loop spans 13 amino acids. The CDR3 DNA reads TGTGCCAGCACCCCACTCAGCACAGATACGCAGTATTTT. Amino acids: CASTPLSTDTQYF.

The chain joins TRBV27 to TRBJ1-6; TRBD1 aligns across 7 bases. Trimming took 5 bases from V and 10 from J; bases not matched to a gene: 5. The CDR3 totals 13 residues. From germline, CDR1 is MNHEY and CDR2 SMNVEV (reference sequence). The DNA for the CDR3 is TGTGCCAGCAGTCCCACAGGGGAGTCACCCCTCCACTTT. It codes for CASSPTGESPLHF.

The rearrangement uses TRBV11-3 and TRBJ2-7; 9 bases map to TRBD1. The CDR3 covers 14 residues. The V gene end was trimmed by 5 bases and the J gene end by 5 bases; junction bases not matched to a gene: 7. CDR1 SGHNT and CDR2 YENEEA come from the germline V gene. CDR3 protein: CASSVGQGENEQYF. The CDR3 nucleotides read TGTGCCAGCAGCGTGGGACAGGGAGAGAACGAGCAGTACTTC.

J is TRBJ2-5 and V is TRBV19; 11 positions match TRBD2. Looked up from germline, CDR1 is LNHDA and CDR2 is SQIVND (reference sequence). This CDR3 comprises 15 residues. The V and J ends lost 3 bases and 1 base, in that order; junction bases with no gene match: 1. The CDR3 bases are TGTGCCAGTAGTATGCTAGCGGGGGGCCAAGAGACCCAGTACTTC. It codes for CASSMLAGGQETQYF.

The table lists this clone with a count of one. V is TRBV4-2 and J is TRBJ1-4, with TRBD1 identical over 7 bases. The CDR3 is 16 amino acids. The germline V gene has CDR1 LGHNA and CDR2 YNFKEQ. The junction had 6 bases not matched to a gene; V was cut back by 1 base and J by 4 bases. Here the CDR3 reads CASSQVGGQFNEKLFF. CDR3 nucleotide sequence: TGTGCCAGCAGCCAAGTAGGGGGACAGTTTAATGAAAAACTGTTTTTT.

This chain uses TRBV9 with TRBJ1-5; 9 bases line up with TRBD1. The CDR3 totals 14 residues. V gave up 3 bases and J gave up 5 bases; unmatched junction bases: 3. The germline gives CDR1 SGDLS, CDR2 YYNGEE. CDR3 nucleotides: TGTGCCAGCAGCGGGGGACAGGGCGATCAGCCCCAGCATTTT. This encodes CASSGGQGDQPQHF.

The rearrangement uses TRBV4-1 and TRBJ2-5, with D tentatively TRBD2 (6 bases). CDR1 MGHRA and CDR2 YSYEKL come from the germline V gene. This CDR3 spans 16 amino acids. The V gene lost 2 bases and the J gene lost 2 bases, with 15 bases spanning the gap. The CDR3 DNA reads TGCGCCAGCAGCCAACTCTACCCGGGACTGCAAGAGACCCAGTACTTC. This sequence encodes CASSQLYPGLQETQYF.

This clone was observed a single time. The V call is TRBV2, the J call TRBJ1-2; TRBD1 matches at 9 bases. Germline loops: CDR1 SNHLY, CDR2 FYNNEI. V was pared by 6 bases and J by 4 bases, with 9 bases of the junction left unmatched. The CDR3 runs 15 residues. CDR3 nucleotide sequence: TGTGCCAGCAGCCCCGACAGGGGGGCTCTCTATGGCTACACCTTC. This encodes CASSPDRGALYGYTF. The full variable domain, in which reference TRBV2 and TRBJ1-2 provide the parts outside the CDR3, is EPEVTQTPSHQVTQMGQEVILRCVPISNHLYFYWYRQILGQKVEFLVSFYNNEISEKSEIFDDQFSVERPDGSNFTLKIRSTKLEDSAMYFCASSPDRGALYGYTFGSGTRLTVV.

The chain couples TRBV4-1 to TRBJ1-1, with 9 bases matching TRBD1. V shed 4 bases, J shed 0 bases, and the junction held 3 bases outside the gene matches. The germline CDR1 and CDR2 sequences are MGHRA and YSYEKL. The CDR3 is 15 amino acids. The CDR3 DNA reads TGCGCCAGCAGCCGTACAGGGGGCCTGAACACTGAAGCTTTCTTT. Translation gives CASSRTGGLNTEAFF.

This sequence joins TRBV2 and TRBJ2-6; D may be TRBD1 (6 bases). The CDR3 has 15 residues. Trimming pared 9 bases from V and 3 bases from J, leaving 15 bases between. Germline loops: CDR1 SNHLY, CDR2 FYNNEI. The CDR3 DNA follows: TGTGCCAGTAACAGGGTAGAGAGTGGGGCCAACGTCCTGACTTTC. Residues: CASNRVESGANVLTF.

The chain is built from TRBV12-3 or TRBV12-4 and TRBJ2-7; no clear D. The ends were cut back, 5 bases at V and 5 bases at J, with 13 bases in the middle. The CDR3 is 13 residues long. The CDR3 sequence is CASSRGEENEQYF. Written as DNA, the CDR3 is TGTGCCAGCAGTCGCGGCGAGGAAAACGAGCAGTACTTC.

The chain is built from TRBV30 and TRBJ1-4, with 7 bases lining up with TRBD1. V lost 3 bases and J lost 0; bases outside the gene matches: 7. From germline, CDR1 is GTSNPN and CDR2 SVGIG (reference sequence). The CDR3 loop spans 16 amino acids. The CDR3 is CAWSLGQDATNEKLFF. The CDR3, as DNA: TGTGCCTGGAGCCTCGGACAGGATGCAACTAATGAAAAACTGTTTTTT.

This clone has more than one count but fewer than ten. The chain employs TRBV5-5 and TRBJ1-5, with no clear D. The V gene's germline CDR1 is SGHKS and CDR2 YYEKEE (reference sequence). This CDR3 has 15 residues. V was shortened by 7 bases and J by 0 bases, with 14 bases between the two germline ends. The CDR3 is CASSLQLHSNQPQHF. CDR3 DNA sequence: TGTGCCAGCTCTTTACAGTTACATAGCAATCAGCCCCAGCATTTT.

The rearrangement uses TRBV27 and TRBJ2-7, with 8 bases fitting TRBD1. The germline V gene encodes CDR1 MNHEY and CDR2 SMNVEV (reference sequence). CDR3 length equals 15 residues. V was clipped by 5 bases and J by 1 base; unmatched bases: 7. CDR3 in DNA: TGTGCCAGCAGTCCCGGACAGGGCCGTTCCTACGAGCAGTACTTC. It yields the protein CASSPGQGRSYEQYF.

The chain combines TRBV18 with TRBJ2-5, with D unresolved. CDR3 size: 13 residues. V gave up 2 bases and J gave up 2 bases, with 6 bases separating them. Germline V gene sequence: CDR1 KGHSH, CDR2 LQKENI. The CDR3 nucleotides are TGTGCCAGCTCACCAATCGGGCAAGAGACCCAGTACTTC. Translated: CASSPIGQETQYF.

The V and J genes are TRBV27 and TRBJ2-5, with TRBD2 matching over 7 bases. J gave up 5 bases and V 5 bases, and 8 bases lay outside the gene matches. Germline assignment: CDR1 MNHEY and CDR2 SMNVEV (reference sequence). The length of the CDR3 is 14 residues. This chain's CDR3 is CASSPRGVGETQYF. The CDR3 DNA is TGTGCCAGCAGTCCCCGGGGGGTGGGGGAGACCCAGTACTTC.

This rearrangement joins TRBV19 to TRBJ1-6; a weak D match, TRBD1 (6 bases). This CDR3 region has 15 residues. Trimming left V 5 bases short and J 8 bases short, with 16 bases between. Germline V lookup: CDR1 LNHDA, CDR2 SQIVND (reference sequence). CDR3 loop: CASSLSPQGHSPLHF. The CDR3 coding sequence is TGTGCCAGTAGTTTAAGCCCACAGGGCCATTCACCCCTCCACTTT.

The V and J genes are TRBV19 and TRBJ1-5, with D tentatively TRBD1 (5 bases). V gave up 7 bases and J gave up 3 bases, with 16 bases separating them. The CDR3 is 15 amino acids. Per germline, CDR1 LNHDA and CDR2 SQIVND (reference sequence). This CDR3 is CASKEGSRYNQPQHF. Here the CDR3 DNA reads TGTGCCAGTAAGGAGGGGTCTAGGTACAATCAGCCCCAGCATTTT.